This T cell receptor (beta chain) came from a study of spatial heterogeneity in lung cancer. In this sample, this clonotype turned up a few times. The time point: sample taken at primary tumor resection. Whole RNA was taken from tumor, nontumor lung or frozen PBMC; it was then sequenced unsorted. The donors comprised around 72 untreated early-stage non-small cell lung cancer patients. TCRdb reprocessed the 5' RACE reads via MiXCR and lists one record per CDR3 protein. Of about 82,000 distinct CDR3 sequences in the sample, roughly 12% were seen once. With 0 bases clipped from V and 0 bases from J, the junction kept 4 bases outside the gene matches. Germline V CDR1 and CDR2: SNHLY, FYNNEI. There are 17 residues in the CDR3.

The source of this sequence is a male donor with early-stage non-small cell lung cancer. Sequences were derived from PBMCs, sampled at surgery. This chain uses TRBV2 with TRBJ2-7; TRBD2 matches 11 bases. The CDR3 spells CASSEAPTSGASYEQYF. CDR3 nucleotides: TGTGCCAGCAGTGAAGCGCCGACTAGCGGGGCCTCCTACGAGCAGTACTTC.